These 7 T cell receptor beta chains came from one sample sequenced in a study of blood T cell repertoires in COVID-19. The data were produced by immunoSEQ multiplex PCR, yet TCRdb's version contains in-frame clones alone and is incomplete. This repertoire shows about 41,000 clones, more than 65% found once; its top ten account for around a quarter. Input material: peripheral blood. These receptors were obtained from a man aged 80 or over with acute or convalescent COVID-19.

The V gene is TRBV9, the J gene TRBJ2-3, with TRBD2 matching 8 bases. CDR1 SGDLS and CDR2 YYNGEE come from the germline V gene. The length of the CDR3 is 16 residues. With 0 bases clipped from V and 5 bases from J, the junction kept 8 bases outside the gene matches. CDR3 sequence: CASSVVAGGGLDTQYF. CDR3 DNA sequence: TGTGCCAGCAGCGTAGTGGCGGGGGGTGGATTAGATACGCAGTATTTT. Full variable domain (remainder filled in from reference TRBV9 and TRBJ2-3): DSGVTQTPKHLITATGQRVTLRCSPRSGDLSVYWYQQSLDQGLQFLIQYYNGEERAKGNILERFSAQQFPDLHSELNLSSLELGDSALYFCASSVVAGGGLDTQYFGPGTRLTVL.

The CDR3 region has the DNA TGTGCCAGCAGCCCCCCCGGGGTCAATCTGGCCTACGAGCAGTACTTC. The encoded protein is CASSPPGVNLAYEQYF. This chain uses TRBV3-1 (or the pseudogene TRBV3-2) with TRBJ2-7; D possibly corresponds to TRBD2 (5 bases). Per the germline V gene, CDR1 is LGHDT and CDR2 is YNNKEL (reference sequence). CDR3 length equals 16 residues. Between the trimmed V and J ends, which lost 4 bases and 2 bases, there was a span of 18 bases.

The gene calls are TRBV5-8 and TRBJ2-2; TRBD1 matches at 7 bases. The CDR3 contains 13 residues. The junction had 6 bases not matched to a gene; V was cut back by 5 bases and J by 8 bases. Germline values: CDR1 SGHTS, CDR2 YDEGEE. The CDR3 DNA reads TGTGCCAGCAGATTACAGGGGACAGGGGAGCTGTTTTTT. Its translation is CASRLQGTGELFF.

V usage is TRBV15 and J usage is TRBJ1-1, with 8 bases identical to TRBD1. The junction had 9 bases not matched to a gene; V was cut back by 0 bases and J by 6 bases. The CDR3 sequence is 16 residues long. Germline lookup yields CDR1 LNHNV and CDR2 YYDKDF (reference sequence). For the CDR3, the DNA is TGTGCCACCAGCAGAGATCCAGGGGGCCTTGTCGCTGAAGCTTTCTTT. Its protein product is CATSRDPGGLVAEAFF.

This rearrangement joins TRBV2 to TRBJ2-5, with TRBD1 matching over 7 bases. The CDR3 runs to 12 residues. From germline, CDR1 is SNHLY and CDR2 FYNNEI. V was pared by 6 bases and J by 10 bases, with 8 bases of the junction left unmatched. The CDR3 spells CASSWTGSDQYF. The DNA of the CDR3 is TGTGCCAGCAGCTGGACAGGAAGTGACCAGTACTTC.

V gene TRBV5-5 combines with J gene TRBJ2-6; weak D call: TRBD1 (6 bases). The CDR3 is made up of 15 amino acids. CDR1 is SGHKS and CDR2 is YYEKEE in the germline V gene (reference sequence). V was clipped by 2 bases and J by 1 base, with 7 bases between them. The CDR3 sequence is CASSLQGSGANVLTF. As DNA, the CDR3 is TGTGCCAGCAGCTTACAGGGTTCTGGGGCCAACGTCCTGACTTTC.

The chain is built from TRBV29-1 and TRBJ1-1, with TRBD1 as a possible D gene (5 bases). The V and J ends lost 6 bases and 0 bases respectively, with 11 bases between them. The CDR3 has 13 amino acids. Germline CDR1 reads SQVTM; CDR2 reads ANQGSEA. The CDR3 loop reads CSVMTDMNTEAFF. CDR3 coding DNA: TGCAGCGTAATGACAGATATGAACACTGAAGCTTTCTTT.